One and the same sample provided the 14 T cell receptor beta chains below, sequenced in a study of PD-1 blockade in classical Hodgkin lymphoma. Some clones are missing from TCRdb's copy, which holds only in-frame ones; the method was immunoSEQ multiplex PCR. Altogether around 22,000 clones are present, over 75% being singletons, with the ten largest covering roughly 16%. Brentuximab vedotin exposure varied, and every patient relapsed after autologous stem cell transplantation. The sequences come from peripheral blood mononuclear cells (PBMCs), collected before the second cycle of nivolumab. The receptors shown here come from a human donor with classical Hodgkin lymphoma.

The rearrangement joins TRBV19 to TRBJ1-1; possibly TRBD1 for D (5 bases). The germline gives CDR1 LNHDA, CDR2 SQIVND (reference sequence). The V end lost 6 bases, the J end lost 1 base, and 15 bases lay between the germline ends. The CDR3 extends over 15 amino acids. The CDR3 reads CASRIGGGTNTEAFF. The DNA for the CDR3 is TGTGCCAGTAGGATCGGTGGGGGGACGAACACTGAAGCTTTCTTT.

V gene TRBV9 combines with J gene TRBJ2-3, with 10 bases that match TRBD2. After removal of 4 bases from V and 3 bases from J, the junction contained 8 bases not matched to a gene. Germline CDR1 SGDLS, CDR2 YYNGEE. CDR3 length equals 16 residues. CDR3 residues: CASSPDGAGGTDTQYF. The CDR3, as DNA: TGTGCCAGCAGCCCCGACGGAGCGGGAGGGACAGATACGCAGTATTTT.

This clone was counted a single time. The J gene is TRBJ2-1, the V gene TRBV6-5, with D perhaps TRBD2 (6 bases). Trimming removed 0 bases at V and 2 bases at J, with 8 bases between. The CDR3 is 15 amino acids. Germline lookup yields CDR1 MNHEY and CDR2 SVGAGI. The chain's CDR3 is CASSYSGGTYNEQFF. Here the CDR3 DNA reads TGTGCCAGCAGTTACTCGGGGGGAACCTACAATGAGCAGTTCTTC.

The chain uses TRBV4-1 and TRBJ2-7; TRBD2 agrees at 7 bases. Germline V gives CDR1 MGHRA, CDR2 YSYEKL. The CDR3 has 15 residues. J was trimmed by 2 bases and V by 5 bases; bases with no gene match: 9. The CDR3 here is CASSVGPGTTYEQYF. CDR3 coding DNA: TGCGCCAGCAGCGTCGGTCCCGGGACTACCTACGAGCAGTACTTC.

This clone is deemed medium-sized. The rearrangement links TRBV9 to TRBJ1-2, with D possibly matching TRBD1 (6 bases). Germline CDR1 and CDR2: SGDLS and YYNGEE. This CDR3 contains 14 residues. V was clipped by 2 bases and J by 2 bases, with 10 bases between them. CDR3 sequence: CASSVSQGNYGYTF. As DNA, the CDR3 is TGTGCCAGCAGCGTCAGTCAGGGGAACTATGGCTACACCTTC.

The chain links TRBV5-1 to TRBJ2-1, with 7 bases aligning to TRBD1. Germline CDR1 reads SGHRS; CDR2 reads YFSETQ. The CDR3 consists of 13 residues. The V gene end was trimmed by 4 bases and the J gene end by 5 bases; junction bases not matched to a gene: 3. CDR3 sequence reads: CASSTTGNNEQFF. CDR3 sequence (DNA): TGCGCCAGCAGCACGACAGGGAACAATGAGCAGTTCTTC.

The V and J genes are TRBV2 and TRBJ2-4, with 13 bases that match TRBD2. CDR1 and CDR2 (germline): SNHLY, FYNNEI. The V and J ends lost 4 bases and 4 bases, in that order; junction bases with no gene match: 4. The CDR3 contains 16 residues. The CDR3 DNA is TGTGCCAGCAGTGCTCGGACTAGCGGGGGAAAAAACATTCAGTACTTC. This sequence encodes CASSARTSGGKNIQYF.

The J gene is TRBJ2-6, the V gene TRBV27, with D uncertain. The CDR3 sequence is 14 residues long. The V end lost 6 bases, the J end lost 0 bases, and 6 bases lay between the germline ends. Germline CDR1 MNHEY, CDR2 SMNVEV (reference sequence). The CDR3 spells CASSQSSGANVLTF. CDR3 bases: TGTGCCAGCAGCCAAAGCTCTGGGGCCAACGTCCTGACTTTC.

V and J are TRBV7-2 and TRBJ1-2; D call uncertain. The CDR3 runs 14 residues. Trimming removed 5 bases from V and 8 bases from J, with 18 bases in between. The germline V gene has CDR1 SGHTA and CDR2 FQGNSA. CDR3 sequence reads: CASSPFRVLWGYTF. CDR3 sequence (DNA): TGTGCCAGCAGCCCGTTCAGAGTCTTGTGGGGCTACACCTTC.

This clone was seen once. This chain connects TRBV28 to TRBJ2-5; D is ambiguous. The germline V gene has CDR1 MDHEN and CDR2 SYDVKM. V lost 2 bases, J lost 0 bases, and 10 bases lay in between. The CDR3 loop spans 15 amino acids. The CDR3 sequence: CASSLGSGYQETQYF. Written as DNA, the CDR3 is TGTGCCAGCAGTTTAGGATCTGGGTACCAAGAGACCCAGTACTTC. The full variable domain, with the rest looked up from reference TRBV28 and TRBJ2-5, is DVKVTQSSRYLVKRTGEKVFLECVQDMDHENMFWYRQDPGLGLRLIYFSYDVKMKEKGDIPEGYSVSREKKERFSLILESASTNQTSMYLCASSLGSGYQETQYFGPGTRLLVL.

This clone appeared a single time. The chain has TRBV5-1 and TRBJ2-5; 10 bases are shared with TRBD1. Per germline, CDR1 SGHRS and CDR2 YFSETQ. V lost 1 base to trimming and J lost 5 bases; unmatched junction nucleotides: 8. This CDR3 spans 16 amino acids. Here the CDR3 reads CASSLTTGGKGETQYF. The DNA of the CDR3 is TGCGCCAGCAGCTTGACGACAGGGGGCAAGGGGGAGACCCAGTACTTC.

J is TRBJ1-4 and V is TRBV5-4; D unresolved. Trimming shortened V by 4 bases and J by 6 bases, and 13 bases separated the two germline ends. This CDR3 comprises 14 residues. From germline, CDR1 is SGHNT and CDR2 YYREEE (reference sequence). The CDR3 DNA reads TGTGCCAGCAGCCAAGTGTTAGGAGATGAAAAACTGTTTTTT. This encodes CASSQVLGDEKLFF.

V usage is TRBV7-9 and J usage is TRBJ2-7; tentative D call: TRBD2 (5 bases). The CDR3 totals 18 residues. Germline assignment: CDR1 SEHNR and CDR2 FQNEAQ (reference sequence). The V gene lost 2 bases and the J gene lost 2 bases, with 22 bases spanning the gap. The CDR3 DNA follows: TGTGCCAGCAGCTTAACCGAAAGTAGTGGGAGCTTAACCTACGAGCAGTACTTC. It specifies CASSLTESSGSLTYEQYF.

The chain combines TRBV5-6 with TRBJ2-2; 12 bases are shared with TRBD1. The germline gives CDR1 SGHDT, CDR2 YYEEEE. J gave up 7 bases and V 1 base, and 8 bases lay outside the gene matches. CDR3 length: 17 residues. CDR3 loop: CASSLYRDRGHNGELFF. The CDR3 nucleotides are TGTGCCAGCAGCTTGTACCGGGACAGGGGGCATAACGGGGAGCTGTTTTTT.